This TCR beta chain was recorded in a study of CD8 T cells in ankylosing spondylitis. Study-level points and caveats: The authors found the disease-linked clones to be CD8+ and relatively rare in peripheral blood. Characteristic, it appeared, of ankylosing spondylitis blood was a TCR beta motif of fewer than 10 highly homologous variants.

Deletions cut 5 bases from V and 0 bases from J, with 11 bases between. Germline V gives CDR1 LGHNA, CDR2 YSLEER. The CDR3 is 14 residues long. Using quantitative 5'-RACE with molecular barcodes, the authors made TCR beta libraries. TCRdb used MiXCR to reprocess the 5' RACE reads, holding one entry per CDR3 protein. The sample lists approximately 140,000 distinct CDR3 sequences, 17% seen once, with 33% in the top ten. This clonotype has more than one count but fewer than ten. What it recognizes is unknown. This clonotype was obtained from a male donor with ankylosing spondylitis. The specimen sequenced was blood, either unsorted or a sorted T cell fraction (not recorded which). The V call is TRBV4-3, the J call TRBJ2-7; D possibly uses TRBD1 or TRBD2 (5 bases each). The DNA for the CDR3 is TGCGCCAGCAGCACCGGGGCTGACTCCTACGAGCAGTACTTC. It codes for CASSTGADSYEQYF.